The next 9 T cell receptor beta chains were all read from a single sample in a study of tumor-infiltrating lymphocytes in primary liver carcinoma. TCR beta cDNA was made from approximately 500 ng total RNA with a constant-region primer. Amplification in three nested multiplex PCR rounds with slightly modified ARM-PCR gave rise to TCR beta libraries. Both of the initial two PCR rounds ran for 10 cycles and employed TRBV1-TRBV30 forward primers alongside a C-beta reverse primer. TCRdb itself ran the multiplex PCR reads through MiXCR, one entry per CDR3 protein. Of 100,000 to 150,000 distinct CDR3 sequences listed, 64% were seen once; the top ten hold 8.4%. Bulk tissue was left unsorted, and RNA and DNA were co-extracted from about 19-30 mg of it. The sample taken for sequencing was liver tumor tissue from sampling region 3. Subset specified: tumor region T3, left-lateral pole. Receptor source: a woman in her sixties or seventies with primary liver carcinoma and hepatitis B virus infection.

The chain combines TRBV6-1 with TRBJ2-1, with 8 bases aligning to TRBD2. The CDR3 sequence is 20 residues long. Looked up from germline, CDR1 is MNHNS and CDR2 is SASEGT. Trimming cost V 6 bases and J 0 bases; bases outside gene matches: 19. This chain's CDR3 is CASSLRTSWMKLASYNEQFF. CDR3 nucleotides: TGTGCCAGCAGCCTCCGGACTAGCTGGATGAAACTCGCCTCCTACAATGAGCAGTTCTTC.

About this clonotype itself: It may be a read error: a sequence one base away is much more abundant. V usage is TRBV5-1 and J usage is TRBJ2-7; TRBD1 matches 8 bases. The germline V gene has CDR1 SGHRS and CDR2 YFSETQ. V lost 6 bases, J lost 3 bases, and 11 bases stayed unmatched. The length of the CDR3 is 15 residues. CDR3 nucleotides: TGCGCCAGCAACCCGACGGACAGGGTGATCTACGAGCAGTACTTC. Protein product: CASNPTDRVIYEQYF.

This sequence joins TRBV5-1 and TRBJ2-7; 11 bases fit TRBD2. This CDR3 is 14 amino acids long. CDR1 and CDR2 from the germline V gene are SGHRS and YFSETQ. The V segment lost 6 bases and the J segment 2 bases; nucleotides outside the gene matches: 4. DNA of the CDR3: TGCGCCAGCACCCGACTAGCGGGAACCTACGAGCAGTACTTC. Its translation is CASTRLAGTYEQYF.

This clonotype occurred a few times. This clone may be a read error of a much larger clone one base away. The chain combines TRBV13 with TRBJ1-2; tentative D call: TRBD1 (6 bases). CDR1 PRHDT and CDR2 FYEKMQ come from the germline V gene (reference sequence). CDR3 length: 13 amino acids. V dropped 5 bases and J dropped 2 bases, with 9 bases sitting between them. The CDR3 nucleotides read TGTGCCAGCAGCCCAGGGGACAACTATGGCTACACCTTC. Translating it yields CASSPGDNYGYTF.

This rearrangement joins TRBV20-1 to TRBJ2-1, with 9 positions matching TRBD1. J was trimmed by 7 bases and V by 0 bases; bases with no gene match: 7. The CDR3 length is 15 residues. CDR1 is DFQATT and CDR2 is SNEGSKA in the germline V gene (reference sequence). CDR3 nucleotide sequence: TGCAGTGCTAGAGATCCAGGACAGGGGAGGAATGAGCAGTTCTTC. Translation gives CSARDPGQGRNEQFF.

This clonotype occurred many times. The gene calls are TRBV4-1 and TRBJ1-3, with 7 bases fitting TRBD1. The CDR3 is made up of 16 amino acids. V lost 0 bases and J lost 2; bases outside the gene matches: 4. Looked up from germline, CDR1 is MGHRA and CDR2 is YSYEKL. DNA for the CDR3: TGCGCCAGCAGCCAAGAGGACAGGAATACTGGAAACACCATATATTTT. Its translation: CASSQEDRNTGNTIYF.

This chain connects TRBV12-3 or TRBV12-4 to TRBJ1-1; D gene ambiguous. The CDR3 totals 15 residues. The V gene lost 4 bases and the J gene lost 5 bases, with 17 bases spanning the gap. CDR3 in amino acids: CASSSSTTGWTEAFF. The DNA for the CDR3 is TGTGCCAGCAGTTCTTCCACAACTGGGTGGACTGAAGCTTTCTTT.

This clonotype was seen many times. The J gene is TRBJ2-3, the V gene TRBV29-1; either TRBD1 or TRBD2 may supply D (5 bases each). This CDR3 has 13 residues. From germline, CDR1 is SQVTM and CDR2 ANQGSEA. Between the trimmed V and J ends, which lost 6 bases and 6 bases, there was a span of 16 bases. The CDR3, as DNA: TGCAGCGTCGGGACCGCAATGGGGGATACGCAGTATTTT. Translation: CSVGTAMGDTQYF.

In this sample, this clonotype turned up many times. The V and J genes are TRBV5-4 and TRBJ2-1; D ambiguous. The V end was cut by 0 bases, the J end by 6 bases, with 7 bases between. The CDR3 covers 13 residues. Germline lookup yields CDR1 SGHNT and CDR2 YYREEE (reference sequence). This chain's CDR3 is CASSLEFSNEQFF. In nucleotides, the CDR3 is TGTGCCAGCAGCTTGGAGTTTTCCAATGAGCAGTTCTTC.